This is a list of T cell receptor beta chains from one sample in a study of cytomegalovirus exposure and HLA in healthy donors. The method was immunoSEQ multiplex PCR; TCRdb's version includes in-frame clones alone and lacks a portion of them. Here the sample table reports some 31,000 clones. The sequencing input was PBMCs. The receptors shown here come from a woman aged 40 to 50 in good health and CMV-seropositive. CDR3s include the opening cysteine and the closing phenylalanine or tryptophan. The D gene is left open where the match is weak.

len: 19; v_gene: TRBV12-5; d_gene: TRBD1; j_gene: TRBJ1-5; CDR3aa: CASGLDRGLTRISNQPQHF; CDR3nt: TGTGCTAGTGGTTTGGACAGGGGGCTTACCAGAATCAGCAATCAGCCCCAGCATTTT
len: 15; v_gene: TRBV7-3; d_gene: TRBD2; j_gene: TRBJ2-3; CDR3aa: CASSRTSTSTDTQYF; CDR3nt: TGTGCCAGCAGCCGGACTAGTACCAGCACAGATACGCAGTATTTT
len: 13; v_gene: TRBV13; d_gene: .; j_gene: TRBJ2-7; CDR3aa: CASSLGLANEQYF; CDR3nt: TGTGCCAGCAGCTTAGGCCTAGCCAACGAGCAGTACTTC
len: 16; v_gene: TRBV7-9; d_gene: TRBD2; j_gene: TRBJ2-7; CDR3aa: CASSPKTSGFNYEQYF; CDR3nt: TGTGCCAGCAGCCCTAAGACTAGCGGGTTTAACTACGAGCAGTACTTC
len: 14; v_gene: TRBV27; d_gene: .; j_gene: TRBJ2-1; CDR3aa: CASTIGGRGYEQFF; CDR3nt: TGTGCCAGCACCATAGGTGGGAGGGGGTATGAGCAGTTCTTC
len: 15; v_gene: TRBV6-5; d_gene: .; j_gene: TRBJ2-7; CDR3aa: CASSYSLAIVNEQYF; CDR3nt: TGTGCCAGCAGTTACTCCCTAGCGATTGTCAACGAGCAGTACTTC
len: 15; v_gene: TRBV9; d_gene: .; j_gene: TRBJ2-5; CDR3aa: CASSVGGRGQETQYF; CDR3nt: TGTGCCAGCAGCGTAGGGGGTCGGGGCCAAGAGACCCAGTACTTC
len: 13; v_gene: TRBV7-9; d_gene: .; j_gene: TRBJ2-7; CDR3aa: CASSATFRDEQYF; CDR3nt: TGTGCCAGCAGCGCCACCTTCAGGGACGAGCAGTACTTC
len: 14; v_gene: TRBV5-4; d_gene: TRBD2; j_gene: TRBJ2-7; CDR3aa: CASSLGRREDKQYF; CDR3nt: TGTGCCAGCAGCTTGGGACGACGGGAGGACAAGCAGTACTTC
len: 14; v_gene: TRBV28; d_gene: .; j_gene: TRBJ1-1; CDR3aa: CASPRQTGNTEAFF; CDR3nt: TGTGCCAGCCCCCGACAGACAGGGAACACTGAAGCTTTCTTT
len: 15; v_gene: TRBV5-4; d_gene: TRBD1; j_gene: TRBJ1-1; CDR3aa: CASSLGQGAHTEAFF; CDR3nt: TGTGCCAGCAGCTTGGGGCAGGGGGCTCACACTGAAGCTTTCTTT
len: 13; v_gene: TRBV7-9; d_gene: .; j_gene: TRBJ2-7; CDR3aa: CASSPRRDYEQYF; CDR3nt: TGTGCCAGCAGCCCAAGACGGGACTACGAGCAGTACTTC
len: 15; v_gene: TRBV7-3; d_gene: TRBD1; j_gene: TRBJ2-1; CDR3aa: CASSPTGGFYNEQFF; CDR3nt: TGTGCCAGCAGCCCAACAGGGGGCTTCTACAATGAGCAGTTCTTC
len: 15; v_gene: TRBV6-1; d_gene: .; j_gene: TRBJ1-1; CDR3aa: CASSEAHRSNTEAFF; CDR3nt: TGTGCCAGCAGTGAAGCGCACAGGTCGAACACTGAAGCTTTCTTT
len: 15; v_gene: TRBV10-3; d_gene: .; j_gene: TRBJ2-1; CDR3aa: CAISEGVRARNEQFF; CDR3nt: TGTGCCATCAGTGAGGGCGTGCGGGCCCGAAATGAGCAGTTCTTC
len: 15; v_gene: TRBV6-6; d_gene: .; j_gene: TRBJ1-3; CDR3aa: CASSRQDYSGNTIYF; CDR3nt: TGTGCCAGCAGCCGACAGGATTACTCTGGAAACACCATATATTTT
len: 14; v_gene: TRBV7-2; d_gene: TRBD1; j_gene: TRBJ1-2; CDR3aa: CASSFGTGVGGYTF; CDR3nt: TGTGCCAGCAGCTTCGGGACAGGGGTGGGTGGCTACACCTTC
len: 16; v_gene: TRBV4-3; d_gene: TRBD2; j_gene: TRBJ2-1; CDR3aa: CASSQRSSGRGNEQFF; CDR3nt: TGCGCCAGCAGCCAACGATCTAGCGGGAGAGGGAATGAGCAGTTCTTC
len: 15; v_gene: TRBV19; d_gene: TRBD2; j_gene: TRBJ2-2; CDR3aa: CASSLTSGLTGELFF; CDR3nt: TGTGCCAGTAGTCTCACTAGCGGGCTCACCGGGGAGCTGTTTTTT
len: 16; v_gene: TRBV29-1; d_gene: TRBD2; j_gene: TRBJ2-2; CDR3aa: CSVEGLAGGEVGELFF; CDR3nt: TGCAGCGTTGAAGGACTAGCGGGAGGGGAAGTCGGGGAGCTGTTTTTT
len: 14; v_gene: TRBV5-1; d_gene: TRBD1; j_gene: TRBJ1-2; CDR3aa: CASSPGQGSYGYTF; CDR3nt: TGCGCCAGCAGCCCGGGACAGGGTAGCTATGGCTACACCTTC
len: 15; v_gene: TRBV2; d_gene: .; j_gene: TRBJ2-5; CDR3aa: CASSVASGRRETQYF; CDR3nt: TGTGCCAGCAGTGTAGCCAGCGGTCGTCGGGAGACCCAGTACTTC
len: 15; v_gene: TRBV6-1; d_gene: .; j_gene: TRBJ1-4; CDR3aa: CASSESRGAYEKLFF; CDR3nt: TGTGCCAGCAGTGAATCGCGGGGCGCTTATGAAAAACTGTTTTTT
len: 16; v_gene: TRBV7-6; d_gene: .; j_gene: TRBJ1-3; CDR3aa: CASSLTPGLERNTIYF; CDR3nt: TGTGCCAGCAGCTTAACCCCGGGACTAGAACGGAACACCATATATTTT
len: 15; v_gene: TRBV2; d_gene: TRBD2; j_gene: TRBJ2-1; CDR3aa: CASRLGREGQNEQFF; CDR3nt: TGTGCCAGCAGATTAGGGCGGGAGGGCCAGAATGAGCAGTTCTTC
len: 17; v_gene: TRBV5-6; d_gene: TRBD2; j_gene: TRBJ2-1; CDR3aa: CASSLFYSGGPDNEQFF; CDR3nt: TGTGCCAGCAGCTTGTTTTATTCGGGAGGGCCGGACAATGAGCAGTTCTTC
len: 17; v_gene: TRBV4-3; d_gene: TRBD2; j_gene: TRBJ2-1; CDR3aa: CASSRRGAGGGNNEQFF; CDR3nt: TGCGCCAGCAGCCGCAGGGGTGCGGGAGGTGGGAACAATGAGCAGTTCTTC